A selection of T cell receptor beta chains follows, all from one sample in a study of cytomegalovirus exposure and HLA in healthy donors. The repertoire was sequenced with immunoSEQ multiplex PCR; TCRdb's copy has only in-frame clones and lacks some. The data hold fewer than 85,000 clones, with over 65% observed a single time. The sample consisted of PBMCs. These receptors came from a man aged 35-49 years in good health and CMV-seropositive. CDR3s leave out the opening cysteine and the closing phenylalanine or tryptophan. Fields, in order: V gene, D gene, clone size, CDR3 protein. D genes are given only for firm matches. Not all rows give a size; the values are once, few, many and, for expanded clones, a class.

TRBV7-8 | - | - | ASSLDVGTGSF
TRBV30 | - | - | AWAGPNYGYT
TRBV5-1 | - | - | ASSLSQGNTEAF
TRBV28 | TRBD1 | - | ASTSATGGGGNIQY
TRBV19 | - | - | ASSIGAGMGPQH
TRBV27 | TRBD2 | once | ASSLFEGGTHYNEQF
TRBV7-9 | - | few | ASSQDRSGTYEQY
TRBV5-1 | TRBD2 | - | ASIGGVAGVTDTQY
TRBV6-1 | - | once | ASKTGNHPY
TRBV5-1 | TRBD1 | once | ASSRQGSEQY
TRBV29-1 | - | - | SVERHGGNTIY
TRBV9 | TRBD2 | - | ASSPSGGRGPQY
TRBV9 | TRBD1 | - | ASSVTGTDNSPLH
TRBV27 | - | - | ASSRGETAF
TRBV28 | TRBD1 | - | ASSSDRVSHNEQF
TRBV6-6 | - | - | ASSYSVGDTEAF
TRBV4-1 | TRBD1 | - | ASSQDPRVDRGRGDEQY
TRBV6-1 | TRBD1 | - | ASSAGGGIYGYT
TRBV7-9 | TRBD1 | - | SSSLDLDRGNSPLH
TRBV25-1 | TRBD2 | - | ASSEYGGGRDTQY
TRBV4-1 | TRBD2 | - | ASSQGGTSGGDTQY
TRBV27 | - | - | ASSLRSGSGFTEAF